This entry lists 15 T cell receptor beta chains sequenced from one sample in a study of cytomegalovirus exposure and HLA in healthy donors. PCR primers comprised 60 Vbeta and 13 Jbeta primers. The protocol was immunoSEQ multiplex PCR, while the TCRdb copy is restricted to in-frame clones and leaves out a portion. The repertoire table contains under 50,000 clones. The sample was PBMCs. All receptors come from a male donor in good health and CMV-seronegative.

V is TRBV27 and J is TRBJ1-2, with D tentatively TRBD1 (6 bases). The CDR3 contains 15 residues. Germline-derived CDR1 and CDR2 are MNHEY and SMNVEV (reference sequence). Trimming took off 0 bases at V and 3 bases at J, with 11 bases between the two ends. The CDR3 reads CASSLSEGGDYGYTF. CDR3 nucleotides: TGTGCCAGCAGTTTATCGGAGGGGGGGGACTATGGCTACACCTTC.

This chain uses TRBV18 with TRBJ1-3, with 9 bases lining up with TRBD1. This CDR3 has 18 residues. Germline lookup yields CDR1 KGHSH and CDR2 LQKENI. V shed 3 bases, J shed 0 bases, and the junction held 9 bases outside the gene matches. This CDR3 is CASSPRAGTGYSGNTIYF. DNA of the CDR3: TGTGCCAGCTCACCGCGCGCCGGGACAGGGTACTCTGGAAACACCATATATTTT. Drawing the rest from reference TRBV18 and TRBJ1-3, the complete variable domain is NAGVMQNPRHLVRRRGQEARLRCSPMKGHSHVYWYRQLPEEGLKFMVYLQKENIIDESGMPKERFSAEFPKEGPSILRIQQVVRGDSAAYFCASSPRAGTGYSGNTIYFGEGSWLTVV.

The chain has TRBV7-2 and TRBJ1-5; 7 nucleotides agree with TRBD1. Germline trimming cut 4 bases from V and 5 bases from J; bases unmatched to any gene: 8. The CDR3 is 15 residues long. Germline CDR1 reads SGHTA; CDR2 reads FQGNSA. CDR3 amino acids: CASSSLGTADQPQHF. The CDR3 DNA follows: TGTGCCAGCAGCTCACTCGGGACAGCCGATCAGCCCCAGCATTTT. The full variable domain, its missing parts supplied by reference TRBV7-2 and TRBJ1-5, is GAGVSQSPSNKVTEKGKDVELRCDPISGHTALYWYRQSLGQGLEFLIYFQGNSAPDKSGLPSDRFSAERTGGSVSTLTIQRTQQEDSAVYLCASSSLGTADQPQHFGDGTRLSIL.

The chain has TRBV15 and TRBJ2-7, with 7 positions matching TRBD1. Germline values: CDR1 LNHNV, CDR2 YYDKDF (reference sequence). Germline trimming cut 1 base from V and 0 bases from J; bases unmatched to any gene: 3. CDR3 size: 15 residues. DNA for the CDR3: TGTGCCACCAGCAGAGGCACAGGGGCCTCCTACGAGCAGTACTTC. Amino acid sequence: CATSRGTGASYEQYF.

V is TRBV5-6 and J is TRBJ2-2, with a weak D call TRBD1 (5 bases). CDR1 is SGHDT and CDR2 is YYEEEE in the germline V gene. This CDR3 has 15 amino acids. Trimming stripped 3 bases from V and 2 bases from J, with 11 bases between. CDR3 residues: CASSSRQKNTGELFF. As DNA, the CDR3 is TGTGCCAGCAGCTCCCGACAGAAAAACACCGGGGAGCTGTTTTTT. The whole variable domain, filled in from reference TRBV5-6 and TRBJ2-2, reads DAGVTQSPTHLIKTRGQQVTLRCSPKSGHDTVSWYQQALGQGPQFIFQYYEEEERQRGNFPDRFSGHQFPNYSSELNVNALLLGDSALYLCASSSRQKNTGELFFGEGSRLTVL.

The CDR3 loop reads CASSFGRTEETQYF. In nucleotides, the CDR3 is TGCGCCAGCAGCTTTGGAAGGACAGAAGAGACCCAGTACTTC. The chain joins TRBV5-1 to TRBJ2-5; a possible D gene is TRBD1 (6 bases). V was clipped by 2 bases and J by 3 bases, with 11 bases between them. The CDR3 has 14 residues. Germline values: CDR1 SGHRS, CDR2 YFSETQ.

V usage is TRBV6-6 and J usage is TRBJ1-1; D is unresolved. Germline V gives CDR1 MNHNY, CDR2 SVGAGI (reference sequence). The CDR3 has 14 amino acids. V gave up 8 bases and J gave up 0 bases, with 13 bases separating them. CDR3 loop: CASRGGSMNTEAFF. DNA for the CDR3: TGTGCCAGCCGTGGCGGCAGCATGAACACTGAAGCTTTCTTT.

The chain joins TRBV9 to TRBJ2-7, with D unclear. Germline lookup yields CDR1 SGDLS and CDR2 YYNGEE. The CDR3 covers 13 residues. V was pared by 0 bases and J by 4 bases, with 8 bases between. In nucleotides, the CDR3 is TGTGCCAGCAGCGTAGGCGAATGGTACGAGCAGTACTTC. Amino acids: CASSVGEWYEQYF.

This chain's CDR3 is CAWVSGDGYTF. The DNA for the CDR3 is TGTGCCTGGGTTTCAGGGGATGGCTACACCTTC. The chain employs TRBV30 and TRBJ1-2; possible D gene TRBD1, 6 bases. Trimming pared 5 bases from V and 6 bases from J, leaving 10 bases between. The CDR3 has 11 residues. From germline, CDR1 is GTSNPN and CDR2 SVGIG (reference sequence).

The V and J genes are TRBV9 and TRBJ2-1; the D gene is possibly TRBD1 (5 bases). CDR3 length: 16 amino acids. With 0 bases removed from V and 4 bases from J, the gap between germline ends came to 14 bases. CDR1 is SGDLS, CDR2 YYNGEE, per germline. CDR3 loop: CASSVAAGRVYNEQFF. The CDR3 bases are TGTGCCAGCAGCGTAGCGGCAGGGCGTGTATACAATGAGCAGTTCTTC.

DNA of the CDR3: TGTGCCAGCAGCTCGACAGGGAAAGGGACCGGGGAGCTGTTTTTT. Its protein is CASSSTGKGTGELFF. V usage is TRBV11-2 and J usage is TRBJ2-2, with 7 bases aligning to TRBD1. After removal of 4 bases from V and 5 bases from J, the junction contained 7 bases not matched to a gene. Germline CDR1 reads SGHAT; CDR2 reads FQNNGV. CDR3 length equals 15 residues.

The chain uses TRBV5-1 and TRBJ1-2, with 9 bases that match TRBD1. Germline lookup yields CDR1 SGHRS and CDR2 YFSETQ. The CDR3 spans 14 residues. The V and J ends lost 4 bases and 8 bases, in that order; junction bases with no gene match: 9. CDR3 nucleotide sequence: TGCGCCAGCAGCCCACGCGGACAGGGGCGAGGCTACACCTTC. Amino acid sequence: CASSPRGQGRGYTF.

J is TRBJ1-2 and V is TRBV19, with TRBD1 matching over 9 bases. This CDR3 spans 17 amino acids. V trimming: 3 bases; J trimming: 2 bases; junction bases outside the gene matches: 10. Germline-derived CDR1 and CDR2 are LNHDA and SQIVND (reference sequence). The CDR3 nucleotides are TGTGCCAGTAGTATTCTTTCGGGACAGGGAGGGAACTATGGCTACACCTTC. This sequence encodes CASSILSGQGGNYGYTF.

The chain recombines TRBV18 with TRBJ2-7; TRBD1 matches at 8 bases. Germline trimming cut 5 bases from V and 7 bases from J; bases unmatched to any gene: 7. This CDR3 is 13 amino acids long. The germline V gene encodes CDR1 KGHSH and CDR2 LQKENI. The CDR3 bases are TGTGCCAGCTCAAGACAGGGGTCCGGGGAGCAGTACTTC. Amino acid sequence: CASSRQGSGEQYF.

The J gene is TRBJ2-5, the V gene TRBV4-3, with 7 bases lining up with TRBD1. TRBJ2-7 explains the end of the DNA better; the J call may be wrong. Germline lookup yields CDR1 LGHNA and CDR2 YSLEER. The CDR3 length is 16 residues. The CDR3 DNA is TGCGCCAGCAGCCAAGGGTTTTCCAGGGGGAACTACGAGCAGTACTTC. It is translated as CASSQGFSRGNYEQYF.